This T cell receptor (beta chain) was identified in a study of blood T cell repertoires in COVID-19. Authors' data handling: Amplified reference gene primers provided the basis for estimating nucleated cell counts. Produced via immunoSEQ multiplex PCR; TCRdb's table is partial and in-frame only. V, J and clone size derive from that table, while D and trimming were established from the DNA sequence. This table has under 550,000 clones, 70% to 90% appearing once. The CDR3 contains 14 residues. Per germline, CDR1 SGHAT and CDR2 FQDESV (reference sequence). With 3 bases clipped from V and 2 bases from J, the junction kept 3 bases outside the gene matches.

The specimen was peripheral blood. This sequence joins TRBV11-1 and TRBJ2-7, with 8 positions matching TRBD2. The receptor comes from a man aged 18-30 years with COVID-19, enrolled during active disease. This CDR3 is CASSFAGGAYEQYF. DNA for the CDR3: TGTGCCAGCAGCTTCGCGGGAGGTGCCTACGAGCAGTACTTC.